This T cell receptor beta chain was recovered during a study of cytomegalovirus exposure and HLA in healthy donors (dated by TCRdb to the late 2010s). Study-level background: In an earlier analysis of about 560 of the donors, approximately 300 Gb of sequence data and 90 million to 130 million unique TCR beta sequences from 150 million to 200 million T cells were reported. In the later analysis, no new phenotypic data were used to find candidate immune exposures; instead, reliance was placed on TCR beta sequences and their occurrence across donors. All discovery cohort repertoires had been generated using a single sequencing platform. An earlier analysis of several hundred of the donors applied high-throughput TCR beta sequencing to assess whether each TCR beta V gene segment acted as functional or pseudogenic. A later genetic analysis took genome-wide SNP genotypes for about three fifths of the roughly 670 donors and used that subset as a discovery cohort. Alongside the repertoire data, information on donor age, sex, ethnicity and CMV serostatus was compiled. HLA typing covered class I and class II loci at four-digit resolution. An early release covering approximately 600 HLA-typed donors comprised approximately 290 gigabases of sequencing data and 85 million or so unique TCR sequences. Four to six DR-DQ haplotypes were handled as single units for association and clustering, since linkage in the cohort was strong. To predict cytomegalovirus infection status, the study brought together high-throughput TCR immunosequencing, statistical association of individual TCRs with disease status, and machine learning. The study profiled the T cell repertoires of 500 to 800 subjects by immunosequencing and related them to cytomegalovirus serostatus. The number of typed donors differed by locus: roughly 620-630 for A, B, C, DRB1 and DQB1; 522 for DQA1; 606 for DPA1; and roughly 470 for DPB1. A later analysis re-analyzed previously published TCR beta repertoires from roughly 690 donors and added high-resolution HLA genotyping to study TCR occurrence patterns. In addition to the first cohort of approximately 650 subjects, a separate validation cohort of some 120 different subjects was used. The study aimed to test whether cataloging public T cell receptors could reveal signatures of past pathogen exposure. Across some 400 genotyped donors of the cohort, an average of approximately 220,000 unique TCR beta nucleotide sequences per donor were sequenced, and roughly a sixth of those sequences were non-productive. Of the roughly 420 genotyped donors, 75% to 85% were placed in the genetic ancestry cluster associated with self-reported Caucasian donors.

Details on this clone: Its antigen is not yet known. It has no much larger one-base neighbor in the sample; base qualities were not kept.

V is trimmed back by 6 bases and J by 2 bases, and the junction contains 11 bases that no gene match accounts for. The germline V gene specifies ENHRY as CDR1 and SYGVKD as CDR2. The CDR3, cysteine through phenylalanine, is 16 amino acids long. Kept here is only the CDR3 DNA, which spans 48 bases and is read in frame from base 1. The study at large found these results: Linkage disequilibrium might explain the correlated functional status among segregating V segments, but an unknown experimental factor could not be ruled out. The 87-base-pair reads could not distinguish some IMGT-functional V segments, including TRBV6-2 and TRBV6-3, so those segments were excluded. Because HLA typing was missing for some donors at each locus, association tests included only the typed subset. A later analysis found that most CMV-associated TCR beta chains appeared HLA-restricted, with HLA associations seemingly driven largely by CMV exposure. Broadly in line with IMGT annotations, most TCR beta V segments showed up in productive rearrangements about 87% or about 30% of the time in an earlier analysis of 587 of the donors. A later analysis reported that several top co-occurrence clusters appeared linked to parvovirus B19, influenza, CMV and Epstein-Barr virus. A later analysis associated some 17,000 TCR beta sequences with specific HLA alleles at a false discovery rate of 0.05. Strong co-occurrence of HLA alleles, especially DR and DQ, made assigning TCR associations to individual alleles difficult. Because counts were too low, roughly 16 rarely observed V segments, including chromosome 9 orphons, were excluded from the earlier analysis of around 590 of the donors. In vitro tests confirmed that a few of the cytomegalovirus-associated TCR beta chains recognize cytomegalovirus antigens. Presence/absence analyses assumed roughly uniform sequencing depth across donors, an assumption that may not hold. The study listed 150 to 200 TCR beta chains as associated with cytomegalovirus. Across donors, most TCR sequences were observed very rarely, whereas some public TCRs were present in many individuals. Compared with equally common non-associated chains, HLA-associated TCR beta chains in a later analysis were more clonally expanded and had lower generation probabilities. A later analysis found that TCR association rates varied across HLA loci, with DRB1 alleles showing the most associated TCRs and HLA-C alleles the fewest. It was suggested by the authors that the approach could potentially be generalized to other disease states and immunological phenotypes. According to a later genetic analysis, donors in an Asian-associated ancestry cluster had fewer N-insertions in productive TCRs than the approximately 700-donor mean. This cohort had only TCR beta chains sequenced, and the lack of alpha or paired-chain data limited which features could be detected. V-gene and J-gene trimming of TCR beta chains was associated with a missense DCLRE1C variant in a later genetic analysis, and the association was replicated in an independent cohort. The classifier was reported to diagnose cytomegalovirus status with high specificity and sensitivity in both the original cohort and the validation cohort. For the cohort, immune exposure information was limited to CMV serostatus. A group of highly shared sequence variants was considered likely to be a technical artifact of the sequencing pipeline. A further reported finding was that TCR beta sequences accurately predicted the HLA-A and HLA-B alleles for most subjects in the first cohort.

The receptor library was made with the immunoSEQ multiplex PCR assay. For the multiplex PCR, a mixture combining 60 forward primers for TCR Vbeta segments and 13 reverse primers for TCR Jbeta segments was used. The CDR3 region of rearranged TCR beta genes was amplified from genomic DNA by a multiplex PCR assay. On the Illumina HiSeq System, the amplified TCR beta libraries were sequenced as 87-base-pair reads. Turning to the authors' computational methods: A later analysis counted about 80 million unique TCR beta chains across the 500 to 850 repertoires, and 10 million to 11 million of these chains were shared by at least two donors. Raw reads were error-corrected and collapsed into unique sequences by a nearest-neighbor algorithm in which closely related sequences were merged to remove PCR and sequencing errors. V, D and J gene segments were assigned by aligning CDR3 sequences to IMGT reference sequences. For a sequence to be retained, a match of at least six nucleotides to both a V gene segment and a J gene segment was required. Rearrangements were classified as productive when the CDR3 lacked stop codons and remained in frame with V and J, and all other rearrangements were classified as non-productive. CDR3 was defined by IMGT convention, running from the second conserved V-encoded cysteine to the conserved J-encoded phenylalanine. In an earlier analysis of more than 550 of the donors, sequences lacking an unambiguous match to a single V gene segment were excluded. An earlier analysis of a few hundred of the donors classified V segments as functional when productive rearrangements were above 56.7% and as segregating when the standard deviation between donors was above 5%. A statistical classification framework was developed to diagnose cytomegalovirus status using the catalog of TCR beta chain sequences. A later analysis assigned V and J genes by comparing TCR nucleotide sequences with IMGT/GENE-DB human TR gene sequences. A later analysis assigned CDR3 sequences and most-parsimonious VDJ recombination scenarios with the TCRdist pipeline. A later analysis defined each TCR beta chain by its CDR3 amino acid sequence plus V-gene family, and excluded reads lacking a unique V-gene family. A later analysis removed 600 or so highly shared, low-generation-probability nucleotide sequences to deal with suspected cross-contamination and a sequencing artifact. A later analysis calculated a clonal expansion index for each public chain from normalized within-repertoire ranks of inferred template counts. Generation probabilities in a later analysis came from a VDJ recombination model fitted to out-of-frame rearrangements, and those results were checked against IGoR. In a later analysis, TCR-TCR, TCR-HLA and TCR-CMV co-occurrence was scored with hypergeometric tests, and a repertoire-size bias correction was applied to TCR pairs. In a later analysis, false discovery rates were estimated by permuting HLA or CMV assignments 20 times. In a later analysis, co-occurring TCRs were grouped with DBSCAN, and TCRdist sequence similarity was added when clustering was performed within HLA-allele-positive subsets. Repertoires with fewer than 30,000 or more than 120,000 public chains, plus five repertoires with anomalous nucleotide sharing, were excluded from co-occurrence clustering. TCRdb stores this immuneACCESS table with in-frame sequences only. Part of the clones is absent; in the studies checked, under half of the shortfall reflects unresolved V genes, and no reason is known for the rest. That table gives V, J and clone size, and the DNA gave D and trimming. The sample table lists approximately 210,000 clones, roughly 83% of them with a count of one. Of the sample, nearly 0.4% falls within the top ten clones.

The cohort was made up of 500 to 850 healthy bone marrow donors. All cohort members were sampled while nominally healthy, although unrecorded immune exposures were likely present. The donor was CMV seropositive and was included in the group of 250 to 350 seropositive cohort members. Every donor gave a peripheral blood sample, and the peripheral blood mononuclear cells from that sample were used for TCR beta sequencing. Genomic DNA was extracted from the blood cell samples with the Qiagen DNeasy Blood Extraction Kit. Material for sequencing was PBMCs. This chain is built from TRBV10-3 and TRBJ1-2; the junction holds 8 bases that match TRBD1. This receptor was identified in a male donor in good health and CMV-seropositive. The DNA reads TGTGCCATCAGGGATTTAGGGACAGGTCTAAACTATGGCTACACCTTC. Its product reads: CAIRDLGTGLNYGYTF.